These 14 T cell receptor beta chains share one sample of origin, sequenced in a study of identical twins. MiXCR, run by TCRdb on the 5' RACE reads, gives a single entry per CDR3 protein. The sample comprises a few hundred thousand distinct CDR3 sequences, around 8% of which are singletons, and 3% rests with the top ten. This same sample was also taken into another study, of yellow fever vaccine responses in identical twins.

The sample consisted of CD8+ T cells sorted from blood. These receptor sequences come from a woman between 18 and 30 years old in good health.

As for this clonotype: The junction departs from the called germline gene at one end, perhaps through a read error. The gene calls are TRBV7-2 and TRBJ2-7; 7 bases align to TRBD1. Germline V gene lookup returns CDR1 SGHTA and CDR2 FQGNSA. The CDR3 runs to 15 residues. CDR3 coding DNA: TGTGCCAGCAGCTTAATACAGGGGACCCCCTACGACCAGTACTTC. Its protein is CASSLIQGTPYDQYF.

V usage is TRBV2 and J usage is TRBJ2-7, with D possibly matching TRBD2 (5 bases). This CDR3 spans 15 amino acids. Per germline, CDR1 SNHLY and CDR2 FYNNEI. The V end lost 4 bases, the J end lost 1 base, and 14 bases lay between the germline ends. DNA of the CDR3: TGTGCCAGCAGTGGTCTGGACTCCCGTTCCTACGAGCAGTACTTC. This translates into CASSGLDSRSYEQYF. The whole variable domain, filled in from reference TRBV2 and TRBJ2-7, reads EPEVTQTPSHQVTQMGQEVILRCVPISNHLYFYWYRQILGQKVEFLVSFYNNEISEKSEIFDDQFSVERPDGSNFTLKIRSTKLEDSAMYFCASSGLDSRSYEQYFGPGTRLTVT.

This clonotype was seen ten or more times. The chain recombines TRBV10-3 with TRBJ2-2; D possibly corresponds to TRBD1 (5 bases). Trimming removed 3 bases at V and 6 bases at J, with 8 bases between. Looked up from germline, CDR1 is ENHRY and CDR2 is SYGVKD. The CDR3 length is 13 residues. Here the CDR3 DNA reads TGTGCCATCAGTGAACAGGCTCCCGGGGAGCTGTTTTTT. Protein sequence: CAISEQAPGELFF.

CDR3 residues: CASSELGSGSSYNEQFF. The CDR3 coding sequence is TGTGCCAGCAGTGAATTAGGTAGCGGGAGCTCCTACAATGAGCAGTTCTTC. The rearrangement joins TRBV2 to TRBJ2-1; TRBD2 matches 9 bases. Germline V CDR1 and CDR2: SNHLY, FYNNEI. J was trimmed by 0 bases and V by 2 bases; bases with no gene match: 5. This CDR3 contains 17 residues.

The V and J genes are TRBV25-1 and TRBJ2-7; 10 bases line up with TRBD1. The V segment lost 10 bases and the J segment 4 bases; nucleotides outside the gene matches: 1. The CDR3 extends over 11 amino acids. Germline V gene data show CDR1 as MGHDK and CDR2 as SYGVNS. CDR3 residues: CATDRGYEQYF. For the CDR3, the DNA is TGTGCCACGGACAGGGGGTACGAGCAGTACTTC.

The V call is TRBV27, the J call TRBJ2-7, with D possibly called TRBD1 or TRBD2 (6 bases each). Trimming took 8 bases from V and 4 from J, leaving 15 bases between them. Germline V lookup: CDR1 MNHEY, CDR2 SMNVEV (reference sequence). This CDR3 is built from 13 residues. CDR3: CASRLRGEYEQYF. CDR3 DNA: TGTGCCAGCCGGTTAAGGGGGGAGTACGAGCAGTACTTC.

The genes are TRBV9 and TRBJ2-1, with D tentatively TRBD1 or TRBD2 (6 bases each). V dropped 0 bases and J dropped 4 bases, with 14 bases sitting between them. This CDR3 has 16 residues. Germline CDR1 reads SGDLS; CDR2 reads YYNGEE. CDR3: CASSVEEGHDYNEQFF. Here the CDR3 DNA reads TGTGCCAGCAGCGTAGAGGAGGGACACGATTACAATGAGCAGTTCTTC.

This chain links TRBV10-3 with TRBJ2-3, with TRBD2 matching over 10 bases. Germline CDR1 ENHRY, CDR2 SYGVKD. The CDR3 covers 14 residues. J was trimmed by 6 bases and V by 6 bases; bases with no gene match: 6. The CDR3 region has the DNA TGTGCCATCAGCAAACTAGCGGGGCTGGATACGCAGTATTTT. Residues: CAISKLAGLDTQYF.

This clonotype was counted ten times or more. The chain carries TRBV29-1 and TRBJ2-5; 7 bases fit TRBD2. Trimming at V came to 0 bases and at J to 9 bases, leaving 10 bases not matched to a gene. The CDR3 spans 14 residues. CDR1 SQVTM and CDR2 ANQGSEA come from the germline V gene. The DNA of the CDR3 is TGCAGCGTTGAAGACCCCCGGGACTACCGGGCCCAGTACTTC. This codes for CSVEDPRDYRAQYF.

This chain connects TRBV15 to TRBJ2-7, with 7 nucleotides matching TRBD1. The CDR3 length is 17 residues. V was pared by 4 bases and J by 4 bases, with 16 bases of the junction left unmatched. CDR1 and CDR2 (germline): LNHNV, YYDKDF (reference sequence). The CDR3 loop reads CATSTTLPGTVLYEQYF. CDR3 DNA sequence: TGTGCCACCAGCACCACTCTACCCGGGACAGTCCTTTACGAGCAGTACTTC. The entire variable domain, with the rest obtained from reference TRBV15 and TRBJ2-7, is as follows: DAMVIQNPRYQVTQFGKPVTLSCSQTLNHNVMYWYQQKSSQAPKLLFHYYDKDFNNEADTPDNFQSRRPNTSFCFLDIRSPGLGDTAMYLCATSTTLPGTVLYEQYFGPGTRLTVT.

This clonotype was found a few times. V and J are TRBV5-1 and TRBJ2-7, with a possible D match to TRBD1 (6 bases). This CDR3 is 14 amino acids long. Germline V gene data show CDR1 as SGHRS and CDR2 as YFSETQ. Trimming stripped 4 bases from V and 4 bases from J, with 15 bases between. CDR3 amino acids: CASSPATGSYEQYF. As DNA, the CDR3 is TGCGCCAGCAGCCCCGCGACAGGTTCTTACGAGCAGTACTTC.

This clonotype has just a few counts. The rearrangement joins TRBV7-9 to TRBJ1-6, with a tentative D call TRBD1 (5 bases). With 5 bases removed from V and 7 bases from J, the gap between germline ends came to 12 bases. The germline V gene has CDR1 SEHNR and CDR2 FQNEAQ (reference sequence). This CDR3 contains 14 residues. DNA for the CDR3: TGTGCCAGCAGCACCGACAGTAAAAATTCACCCCTCCACTTT. Translation: CASSTDSKNSPLHF.

The chain carries TRBV28 and TRBJ2-5; 7 bases line up with TRBD2. Germline-derived CDR1 and CDR2 are MDHEN and SYDVKM. CDR3 length equals 10 residues. V shed 6 bases, J shed 9 bases, and the junction held 1 base outside the gene matches. The CDR3 loop reads CASSRGAQYF. CDR3 nucleotide sequence: TGTGCCAGCAGCCGGGGGGCCCAGTACTTC.

In its sample, this clonotype was seen many times. The CDR3 bases are TGTGCCAGCAGCTTCGGACTCTCGAGCTCCTACGAGCAGTACTTC. Its protein product is CASSFGLSSSYEQYF. The chain uses TRBV7-9 and TRBJ2-7; D possibly corresponds to TRBD2 (5 bases). The V and J ends lost 3 bases and 0 bases respectively, with 12 bases between them. The CDR3 covers 15 residues. CDR1 is SEHNR and CDR2 is FQNEAQ in the germline V gene (reference sequence).